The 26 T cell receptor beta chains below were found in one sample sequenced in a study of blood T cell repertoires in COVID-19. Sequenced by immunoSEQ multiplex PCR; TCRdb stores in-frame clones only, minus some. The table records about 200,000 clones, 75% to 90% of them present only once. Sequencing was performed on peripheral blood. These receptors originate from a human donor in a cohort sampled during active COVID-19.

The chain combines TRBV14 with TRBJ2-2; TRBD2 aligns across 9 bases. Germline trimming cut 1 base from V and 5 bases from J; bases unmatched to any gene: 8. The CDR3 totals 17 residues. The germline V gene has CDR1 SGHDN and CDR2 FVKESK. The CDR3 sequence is CASSQASIAGATGELFF. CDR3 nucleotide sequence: TGTGCCAGCAGCCAAGCGTCGATAGCGGGAGCTACCGGGGAGCTGTTTTTT.

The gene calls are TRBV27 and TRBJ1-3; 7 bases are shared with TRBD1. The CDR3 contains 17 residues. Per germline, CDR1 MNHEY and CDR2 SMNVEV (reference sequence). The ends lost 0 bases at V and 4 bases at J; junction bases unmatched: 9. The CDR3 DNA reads TGTGCCAGCAGTTTATCGGCTGAGGGGGCGCGGGGAAACACCATATATTTT. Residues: CASSLSAEGARGNTIYF.

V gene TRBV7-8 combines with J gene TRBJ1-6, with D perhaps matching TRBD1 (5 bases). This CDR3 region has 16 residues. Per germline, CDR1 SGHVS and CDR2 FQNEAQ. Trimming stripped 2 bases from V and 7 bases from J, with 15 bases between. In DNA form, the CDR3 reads TGTGCCAGCAGCTTAACACGTCGGGGGGGGAATTCACCCCTCCACTTT. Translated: CASSLTRRGGNSPLHF.

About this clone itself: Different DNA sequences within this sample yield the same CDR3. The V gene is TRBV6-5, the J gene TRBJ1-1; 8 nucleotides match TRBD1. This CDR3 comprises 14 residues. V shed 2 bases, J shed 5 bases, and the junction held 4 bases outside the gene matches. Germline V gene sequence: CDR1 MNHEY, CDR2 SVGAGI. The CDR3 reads CASSYATGGTEAFF. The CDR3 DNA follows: TGTGCCAGCAGTTACGCCACAGGGGGTACTGAAGCTTTCTTT.

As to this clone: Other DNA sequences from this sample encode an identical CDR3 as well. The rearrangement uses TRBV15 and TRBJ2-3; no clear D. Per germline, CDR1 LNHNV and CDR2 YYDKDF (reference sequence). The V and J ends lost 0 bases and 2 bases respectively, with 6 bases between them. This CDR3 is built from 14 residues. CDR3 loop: CATSRDRVTDTQYF. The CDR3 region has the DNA TGTGCCACCAGCAGAGATAGAGTCACAGATACGCAGTATTTT.

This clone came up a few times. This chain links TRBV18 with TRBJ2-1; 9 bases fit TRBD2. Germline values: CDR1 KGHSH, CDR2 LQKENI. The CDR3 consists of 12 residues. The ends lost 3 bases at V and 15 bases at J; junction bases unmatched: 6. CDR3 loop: CASSPTSGAPFF. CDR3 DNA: TGTGCCAGCTCACCGACTAGCGGAGCCCCGTTCTTC.

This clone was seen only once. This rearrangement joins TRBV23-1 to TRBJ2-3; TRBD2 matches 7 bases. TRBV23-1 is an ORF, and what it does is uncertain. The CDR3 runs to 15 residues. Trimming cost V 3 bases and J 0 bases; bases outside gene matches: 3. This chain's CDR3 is CASSHRGRSTDTQYF. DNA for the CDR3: TGCGCCAGCAGTCATCGCGGGAGAAGCACAGATACGCAGTATTTT.

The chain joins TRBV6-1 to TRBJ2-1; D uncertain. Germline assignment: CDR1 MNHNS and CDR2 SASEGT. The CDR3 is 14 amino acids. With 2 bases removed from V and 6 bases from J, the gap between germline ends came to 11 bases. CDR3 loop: CASSESSRPNEQFF. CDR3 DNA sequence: TGTGCCAGCAGTGAATCCTCCAGGCCCAATGAGCAGTTCTTC.

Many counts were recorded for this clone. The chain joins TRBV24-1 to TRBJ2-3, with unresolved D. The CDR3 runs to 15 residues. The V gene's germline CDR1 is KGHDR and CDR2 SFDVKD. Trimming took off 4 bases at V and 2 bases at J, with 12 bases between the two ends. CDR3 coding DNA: TGTGCCACCAGTGACTCCGGGTGGTTCACAGATACGCAGTATTTT. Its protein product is CATSDSGWFTDTQYF.

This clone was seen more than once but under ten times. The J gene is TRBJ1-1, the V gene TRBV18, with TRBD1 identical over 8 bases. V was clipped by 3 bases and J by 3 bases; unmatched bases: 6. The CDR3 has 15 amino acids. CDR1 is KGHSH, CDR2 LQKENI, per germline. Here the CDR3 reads CASSPPDRGHTEAFF. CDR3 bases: TGTGCCAGCTCACCTCCTGACAGGGGTCACACTGAAGCTTTCTTT.

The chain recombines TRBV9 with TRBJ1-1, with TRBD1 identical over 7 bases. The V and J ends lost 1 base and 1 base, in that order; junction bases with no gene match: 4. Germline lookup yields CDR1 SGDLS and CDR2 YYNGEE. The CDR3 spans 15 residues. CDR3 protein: CASSVMGQPNTEAFF. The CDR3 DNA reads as TGTGCCAGCAGCGTAATGGGACAGCCGAACACTGAAGCTTTCTTT.

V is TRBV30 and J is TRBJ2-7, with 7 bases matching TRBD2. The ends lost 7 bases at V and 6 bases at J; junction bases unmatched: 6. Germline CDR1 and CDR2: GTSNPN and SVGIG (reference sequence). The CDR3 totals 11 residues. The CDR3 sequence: CASGEGAEQYF. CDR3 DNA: TGTGCCTCTGGGGAGGGAGCCGAGCAGTACTTC.

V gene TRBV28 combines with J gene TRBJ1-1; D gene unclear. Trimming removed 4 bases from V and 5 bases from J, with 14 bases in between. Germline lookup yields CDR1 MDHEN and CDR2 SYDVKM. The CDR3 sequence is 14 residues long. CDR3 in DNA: TGTGCCAGCAGTTGGGCAGGAACGCGAACTGAAGCTTTCTTT. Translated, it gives CASSWAGTRTEAFF.

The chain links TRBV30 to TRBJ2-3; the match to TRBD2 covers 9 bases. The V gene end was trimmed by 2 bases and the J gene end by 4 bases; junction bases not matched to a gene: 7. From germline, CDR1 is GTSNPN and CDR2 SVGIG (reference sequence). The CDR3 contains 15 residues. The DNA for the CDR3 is TGTGCCTGGAGTAGAGGCGGGAGGGTTCCAGATACGCAGTATTTT. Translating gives CAWSRGGRVPDTQYF.

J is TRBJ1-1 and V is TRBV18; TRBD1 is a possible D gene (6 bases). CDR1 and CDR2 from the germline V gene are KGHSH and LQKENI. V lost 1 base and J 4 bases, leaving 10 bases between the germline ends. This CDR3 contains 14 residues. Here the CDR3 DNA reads TGTGCCAGCTCACCACGGACAGAAGCCACTGAAGCTTTCTTT. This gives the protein CASSPRTEATEAFF. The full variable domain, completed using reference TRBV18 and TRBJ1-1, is NAGVMQNPRHLVRRRGQEARLRCSPMKGHSHVYWYRQLPEEGLKFMVYLQKENIIDESGMPKERFSAEFPKEGPSILRIQQVVRGDSAAYFCASSPRTEATEAFFGQGTRLTVV.

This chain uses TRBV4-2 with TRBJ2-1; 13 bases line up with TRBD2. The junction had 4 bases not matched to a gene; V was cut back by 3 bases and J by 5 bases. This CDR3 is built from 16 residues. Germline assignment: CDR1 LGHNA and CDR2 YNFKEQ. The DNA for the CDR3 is TGTGCCAGCAGCCAGCCCGGGACTAGCGGGAACAATGAGCAGTTCTTC. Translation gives CASSQPGTSGNNEQFF.

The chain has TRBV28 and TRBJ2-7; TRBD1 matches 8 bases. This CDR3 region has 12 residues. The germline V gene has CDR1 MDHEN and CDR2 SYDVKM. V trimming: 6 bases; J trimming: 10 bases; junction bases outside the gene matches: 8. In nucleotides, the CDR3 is TGTGCCAGCAGCCACAGGGGGGCCGTCCAGTACTTC. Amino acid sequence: CASSHRGAVQYF.

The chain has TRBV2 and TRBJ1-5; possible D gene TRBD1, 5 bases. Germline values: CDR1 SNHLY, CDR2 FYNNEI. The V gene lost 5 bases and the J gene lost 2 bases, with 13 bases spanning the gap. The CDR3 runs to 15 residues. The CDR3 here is CASSSGTWGNQPQHF. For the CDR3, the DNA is TGTGCCAGCAGTTCCGGGACTTGGGGCAATCAGCCCCAGCATTTT.

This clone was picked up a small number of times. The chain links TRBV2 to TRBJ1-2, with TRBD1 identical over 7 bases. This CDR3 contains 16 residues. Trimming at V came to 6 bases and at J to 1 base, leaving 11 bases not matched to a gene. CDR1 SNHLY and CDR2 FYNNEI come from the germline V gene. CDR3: CASSLAGTAYNYGYTF. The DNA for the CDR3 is TGTGCCAGCAGCCTTGCCGGGACAGCCTATAACTATGGCTACACCTTC. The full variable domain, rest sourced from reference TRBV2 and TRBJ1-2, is EPEVTQTPSHQVTQMGQEVILRCVPISNHLYFYWYRQILGQKVEFLVSFYNNEISEKSEIFDDQFSVERPDGSNFTLKIRSTKLEDSAMYFCASSLAGTAYNYGYTFGSGTRLTVV.

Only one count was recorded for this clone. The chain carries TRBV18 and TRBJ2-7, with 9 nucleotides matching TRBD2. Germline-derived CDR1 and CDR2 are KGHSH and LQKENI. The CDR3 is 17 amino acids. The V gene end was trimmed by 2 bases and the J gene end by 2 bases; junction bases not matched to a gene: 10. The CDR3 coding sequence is TGTGCCAGCTCACCAGGGCTTCTAGCGGGAAGAACCTACGAGCAGTACTTC. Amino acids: CASSPGLLAGRTYEQYF.

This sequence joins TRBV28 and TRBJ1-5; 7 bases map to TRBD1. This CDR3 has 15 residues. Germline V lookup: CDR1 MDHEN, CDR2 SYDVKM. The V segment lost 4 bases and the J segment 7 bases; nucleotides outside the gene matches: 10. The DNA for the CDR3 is TGTGCCAGCAGTTCACTACAGGGGCAATGGCAGCCCCAGCATTTT. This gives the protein CASSSLQGQWQPQHF. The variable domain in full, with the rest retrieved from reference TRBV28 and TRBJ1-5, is DVKVTQSSRYLVKRTGEKVFLECVQDMDHENMFWYRQDPGLGLRLIYFSYDVKMKEKGDIPEGYSVSREKKERFSLILESASTNQTSMYLCASSSLQGQWQPQHFGDGTRLSIL.

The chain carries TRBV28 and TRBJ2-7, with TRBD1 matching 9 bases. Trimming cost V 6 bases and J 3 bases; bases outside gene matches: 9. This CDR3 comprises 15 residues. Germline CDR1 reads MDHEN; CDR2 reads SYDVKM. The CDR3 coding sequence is TGTGCCAGCAGCAGTCCCGGGACAGGGCGCTACGAGCAGTACTTC. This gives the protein CASSSPGTGRYEQYF. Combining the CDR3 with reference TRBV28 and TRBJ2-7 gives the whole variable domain DVKVTQSSRYLVKRTGEKVFLECVQDMDHENMFWYRQDPGLGLRLIYFSYDVKMKEKGDIPEGYSVSREKKERFSLILESASTNQTSMYLCASSSPGTGRYEQYFGPGTRLTVT.

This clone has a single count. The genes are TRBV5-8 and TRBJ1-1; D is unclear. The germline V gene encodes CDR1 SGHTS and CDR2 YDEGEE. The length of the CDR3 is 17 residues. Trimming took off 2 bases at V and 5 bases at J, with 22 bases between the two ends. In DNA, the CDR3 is TGTGCCAGCAGCTTTAATCAGAACGTCATGGGAGTTACTGAAGCTTTCTTT. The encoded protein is CASSFNQNVMGVTEAFF.

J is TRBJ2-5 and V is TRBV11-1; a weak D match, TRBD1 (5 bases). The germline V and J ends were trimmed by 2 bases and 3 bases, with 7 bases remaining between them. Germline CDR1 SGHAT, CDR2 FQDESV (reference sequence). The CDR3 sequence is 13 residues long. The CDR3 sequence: CASSLSGKETQYF. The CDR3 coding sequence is TGTGCCAGCAGCTTATCAGGGAAAGAGACCCAGTACTTC.

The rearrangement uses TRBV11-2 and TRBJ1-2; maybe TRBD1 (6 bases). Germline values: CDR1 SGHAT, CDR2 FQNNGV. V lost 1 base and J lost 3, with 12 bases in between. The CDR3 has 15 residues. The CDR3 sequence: CASSLVPGGYYGYTF. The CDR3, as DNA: TGTGCCAGCAGCTTAGTCCCGGGGGGCTACTATGGCTACACCTTC.

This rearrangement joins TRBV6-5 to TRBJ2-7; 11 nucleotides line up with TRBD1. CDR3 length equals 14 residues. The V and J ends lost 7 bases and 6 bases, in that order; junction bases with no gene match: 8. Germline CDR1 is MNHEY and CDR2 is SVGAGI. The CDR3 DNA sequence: TGTGCCAGCATTCAGGACAGGGGGCGCGCCGAGCAGTACTTC. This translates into CASIQDRGRAEQYF.